Included here is one T cell receptor beta chain sequence, with context. The antigen remains undetermined. The data are from a study of cytomegalovirus exposure and HLA in healthy donors. Notes on the study in general: Among TCR beta chains, those listed as cytomegalovirus-associated numbered over 150. A classifier reportedly called cytomegalovirus status with high sensitivity and specificity. A later analysis linked a missense variant in DCLRE1C to the trimming of TCR beta V and J genes.

PCR involved 60 Vbeta and 13 Jbeta primers. The assay was immunoSEQ multiplex PCR, and TCRdb's table has in-frame clones only and misses some. The sample is made up of roughly 120,000 clones, and the top ten hold roughly 3.5% of it. The germline V gene encodes CDR1 MNHEY and CDR2 SMNVEV (reference sequence). V was cut by 2 bases and J by 1 base, with 7 bases left in between. The CDR3 runs 14 residues. The sample comprised PBMCs. This receptor was identified in a man younger than 30 in good health and CMV-seronegative. V is TRBV27 and J is TRBJ2-3; D perhaps matches TRBD2 (5 bases). The CDR3 spells CASSLTRGTDTQYF. In nucleotides, the CDR3 is TGTGCCAGCAGTTTAACGCGGGGCACAGATACGCAGTATTTT.